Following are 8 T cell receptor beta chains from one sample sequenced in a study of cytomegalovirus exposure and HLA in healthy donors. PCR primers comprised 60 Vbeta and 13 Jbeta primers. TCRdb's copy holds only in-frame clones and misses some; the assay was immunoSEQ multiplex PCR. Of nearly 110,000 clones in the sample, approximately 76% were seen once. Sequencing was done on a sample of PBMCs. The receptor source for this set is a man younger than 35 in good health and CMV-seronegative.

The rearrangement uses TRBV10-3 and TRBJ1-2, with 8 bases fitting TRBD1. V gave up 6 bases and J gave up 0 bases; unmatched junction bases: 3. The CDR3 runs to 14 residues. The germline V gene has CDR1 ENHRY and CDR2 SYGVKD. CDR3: CAIRGTGANYGYTF. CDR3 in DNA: TGTGCCATCAGAGGGACAGGAGCTAACTATGGCTACACCTTC.

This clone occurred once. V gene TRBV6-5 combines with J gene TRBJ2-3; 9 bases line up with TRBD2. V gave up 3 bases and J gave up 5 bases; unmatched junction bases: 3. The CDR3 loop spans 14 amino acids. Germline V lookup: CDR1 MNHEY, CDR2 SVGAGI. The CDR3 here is CASSYGGGGDTQYF. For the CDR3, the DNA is TGTGCCAGCAGTTATGGCGGGGGGGGAGATACGCAGTATTTT.

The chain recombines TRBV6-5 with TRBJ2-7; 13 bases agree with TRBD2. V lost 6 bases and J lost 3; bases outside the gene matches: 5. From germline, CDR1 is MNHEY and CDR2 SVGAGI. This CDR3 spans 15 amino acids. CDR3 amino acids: CASSPGLAGVYEQYF. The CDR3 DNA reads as TGTGCCAGCAGCCCTGGACTAGCGGGGGTCTACGAGCAGTACTTC.

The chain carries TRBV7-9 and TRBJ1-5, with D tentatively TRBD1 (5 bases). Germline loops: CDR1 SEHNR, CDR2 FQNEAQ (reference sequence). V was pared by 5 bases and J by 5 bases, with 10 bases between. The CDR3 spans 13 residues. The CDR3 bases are TGTGCCAGCAGCCCCGGGGGGGATCAGCCCCAGCATTTT. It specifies CASSPGGDQPQHF. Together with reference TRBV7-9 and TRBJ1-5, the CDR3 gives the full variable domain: DTGVSQNPRHKITKRGQNVTFRCDPISEHNRLYWYRQTLGQGPEFLTYFQNEAQLEKSRLLSDRFSAERPKGSFSTLEIQRTEQGDSAMYLCASSPGGDQPQHFGDGTRLSIL.

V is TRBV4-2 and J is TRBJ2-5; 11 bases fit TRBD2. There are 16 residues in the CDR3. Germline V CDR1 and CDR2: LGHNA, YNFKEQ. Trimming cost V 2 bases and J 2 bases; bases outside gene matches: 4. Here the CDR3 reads CASSQRLAGPQETQYF. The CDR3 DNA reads TGTGCCAGCAGCCAAAGACTAGCGGGGCCTCAAGAGACCCAGTACTTC.

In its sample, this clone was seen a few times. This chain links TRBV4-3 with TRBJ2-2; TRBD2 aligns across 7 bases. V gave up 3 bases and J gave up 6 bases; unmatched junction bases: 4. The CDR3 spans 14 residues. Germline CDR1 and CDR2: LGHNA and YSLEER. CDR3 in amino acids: CASSHTSVPGELFF. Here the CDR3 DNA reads TGCGCCAGCAGCCACACTAGCGTTCCCGGGGAGCTGTTTTTT.

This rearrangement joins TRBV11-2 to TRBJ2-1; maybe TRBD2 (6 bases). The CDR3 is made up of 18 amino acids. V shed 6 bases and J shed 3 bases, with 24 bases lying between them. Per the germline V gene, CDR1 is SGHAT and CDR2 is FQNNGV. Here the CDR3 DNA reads TGTGCCAGCAGTTTCCGGGACTCGCGCTGGGAGATCTACAATGAGCAGTTCTTC. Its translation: CASSFRDSRWEIYNEQFF.

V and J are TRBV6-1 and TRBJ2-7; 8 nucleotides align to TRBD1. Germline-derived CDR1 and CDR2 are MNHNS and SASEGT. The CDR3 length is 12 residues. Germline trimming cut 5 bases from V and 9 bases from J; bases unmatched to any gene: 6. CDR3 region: CASSKDRARQYF. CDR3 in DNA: TGTGCCAGCAGTAAGGACAGGGCAAGGCAGTACTTC.